This T cell receptor beta chain is drawn from a study of T cells in Graves' hyperthyroidism and ophthalmopathy. General study results and limits: Ophthalmopathy was model-predicted a median about 6.9 months pre-onset.

The CDR3 covers 13 residues. V lost 5 bases and J 7 bases, leaving 15 bases between the germline ends. Per the germline V gene, CDR1 is DFQATT and CDR2 is SNEGSKA (reference sequence). This clonotype was observed many times. Its target is unknown. Uncontrolled infection, other autoimmune disease, pregnancy or lactation excluded patients. 10 ml of fresh peripheral blood supplied the PBMCs. RNA transcripts were the template for amplifying TCR beta CDR3 regions. A set of HTBI primers served as the primers for a first-round RT-PCR of the TCR CDR3. One entry per CDR3 protein, called by TCRdb with MiXCR from the multiplex PCR reads. This table has 500,000 to 700,000 distinct CDR3 sequences, around 17% appearing once.

The chain couples TRBV20-1 to TRBJ1-5; D remains ambiguous. The clonotype originates from a woman between 18 and 30 years old with Graves' hyperthyroidism. Sequenced: blood. The CDR3 spells CSASGVGGQPQHF. Here the CDR3 DNA reads TGCAGTGCTTCTGGGGTGGGTGGCCAGCCCCAGCATTTT.